A single sample gave rise to the 14 T cell receptor beta chains below, sequenced in a study of T cells in Graves' hyperthyroidism and ophthalmopathy. Amplification of TCR beta CDR3 regions was performed using RNA transcripts as template. HTBI primers were used for first-round RT-PCR of the TCR CDR3. One entry per CDR3 protein results from TCRdb running MiXCR on the multiplex PCR reads. This table has a few hundred thousand distinct CDR3 sequences, more than 20% appearing once. What was sequenced was blood. The origin of the receptors is a man aged 50 to 60 with Graves' hyperthyroidism.

The table lists this clonotype with a few counts. The chain carries TRBV6-2 or TRBV6-3 and TRBJ2-1; D gene unclear. Trimming stripped 6 bases from V and 4 bases from J, with 10 bases between. This CDR3 has 13 amino acids. Germline V gives CDR1 MNHEY, CDR2 SVGEGT. CDR3 protein: CASRALGYNEQFF. CDR3 nucleotide sequence: TGTGCCAGCAGGGCCTTGGGGTACAATGAGCAGTTCTTC.

The CDR3 is CASSPSGTAGEKLFF. The CDR3 DNA reads TGTGCCAGCAGCCCCTCCGGGACAGCCGGGGAAAAACTGTTTTTT. The chain uses TRBV28 and TRBJ1-4; 7 positions agree with TRBD1. The trim removed 6 bases at V and 8 bases at J, leaving 12 bases unmatched. The CDR3 sequence is 15 residues long. CDR1 MDHEN and CDR2 SYDVKM come from the germline V gene.

This chain joins TRBV12-3 or TRBV12-4 and TRBJ2-1; tentatively, D is TRBD2 (5 bases). The CDR3 length is 15 residues. V was clipped by 6 bases and J by 3 bases, with 15 bases between them. The CDR3 bases are TGTGCCAGCAGCCCCCGGACTGGAATCTACAATGAGCAGTTCTTC. Its translation: CASSPRTGIYNEQFF.

This clonotype was seen ten or more times. The V call is TRBV2, the J call TRBJ2-1, with D perhaps TRBD1 (6 bases). Per germline, CDR1 SNHLY and CDR2 FYNNEI. With 4 bases removed from V and 12 bases from J, the gap between germline ends came to 13 bases. The CDR3 is 12 amino acids. The CDR3 nucleotides are TGTGCCAGCAGTGTCACAGGGTCTGGGCAGTTCTTC. This translates into CASSVTGSGQFF.

This clonotype turned up a few times. Just one base apart from a much larger clone, this may be a read error. The V and J genes are TRBV2 and TRBJ1-6; D is ambiguous. The V end lost 8 bases, the J end lost 11 bases, and 16 bases lay between the germline ends. The CDR3 runs 13 residues. Germline V gene lookup returns CDR1 SNHLY and CDR2 FYNNEI. DNA of the CDR3: TGTGCCAGCGCCCAAGGGAATCTTACACCCCTCCACTTT. Protein product: CASAQGNLTPLHF.

The J gene is TRBJ2-5, the V gene TRBV5-1; TRBD2 agrees at 7 bases. The CDR3 extends over 15 amino acids. Per the germline V gene, CDR1 is SGHRS and CDR2 is YFSETQ. V lost 1 base and J lost 5; bases outside the gene matches: 8. The CDR3 sequence: CASSLNAGDLETQYF. Written as DNA, the CDR3 is TGCGCCAGCAGCTTGAATGCGGGAGATCTCGAGACCCAGTACTTC.

A few counts support this clonotype. CDR3 region: CASSRGTSADTQYF. In nucleotides, the CDR3 is TGTGCCAGCAGCCGCGGGACTAGCGCAGATACGCAGTATTTT. J is TRBJ2-3 and V is TRBV11-3, with TRBD2 matching over 10 bases. Germline trimming cut 5 bases from V and 4 bases from J; bases unmatched to any gene: 3. This CDR3 is built from 14 residues. Germline V lookup: CDR1 SGHNT, CDR2 YENEEA.

This clonotype was seen a few times. The chain employs TRBV14 and TRBJ1-1; a weak D match, TRBD1 (5 bases). This CDR3 comprises 15 residues. Trimming left V 6 bases short and J 0 bases short, with 14 bases between. CDR1 and CDR2 (germline): SGHDN, FVKESK. The CDR3 sequence is CASSQARQLNTEAFF. The CDR3 bases are TGTGCCAGCAGTCAGGCTCGACAGCTGAACACTGAAGCTTTCTTT.

This clonotype was detected many times. In nucleotides, the CDR3 is TGTGCCAGCAGGTCCGGGACAAACACCTACGAGCAGTACTTC. It translates to CASRSGTNTYEQYF. This sequence joins TRBV2 and TRBJ2-7, with a possible D match to TRBD1 (6 bases). The germline CDR1 and CDR2 sequences are SNHLY and FYNNEI. The CDR3 contains 14 residues. V lost 6 bases and J 2 bases, leaving 14 bases between the germline ends.

The chain carries TRBV20-1 and TRBJ2-5; D unclear. Germline V CDR1 and CDR2: DFQATT, SNEGSKA (reference sequence). V lost 3 bases and J lost 3, with 8 bases in between. The CDR3 contains 12 residues. CDR3 protein: CSASFSKETQYF. For the CDR3, the DNA is TGCAGTGCTAGTTTCAGCAAAGAGACCCAGTACTTC.

The chain joins TRBV18 to TRBJ2-6; D not certain. CDR1 is KGHSH, CDR2 LQKENI, per germline. The CDR3 is 17 amino acids. Trimming cost V 4 bases and J 2 bases, with 15 bases left between them. CDR3 in DNA: TGTGCCAGCTCACGCTCTACTGTCTCGACTGGGGCCAACGTCCTGACTTTC. Translated, it gives CASSRSTVSTGANVLTF.

V and J are TRBV9 and TRBJ1-1; tentatively, D is TRBD1 (5 bases). Germline assignment: CDR1 SGDLS and CDR2 YYNGEE. The CDR3 loop spans 15 amino acids. Trimming pared 6 bases from V and 3 bases from J, leaving 18 bases between. The CDR3 loop reads CASTPMGLADTEAFF. The CDR3 region has the DNA TGTGCCAGCACCCCGATGGGACTCGCGGACACTGAAGCTTTCTTT.

This clonotype was recorded many times. The J gene is TRBJ2-7, the V gene TRBV28, with TRBD2 matching 10 bases. This CDR3 contains 14 residues. The germline V gene encodes CDR1 MDHEN and CDR2 SYDVKM. The CDR3 bases are TGTGCTGCATCCGGGACTAGCGATTTTTACGAGCAGTACTTC. Amino acids: CAASGTSDFYEQYF. Filled out from reference TRBV28 and TRBJ2-7, the complete variable domain reads DVKVTQSSRYLVKRTGEKVFLECVQDMDHENMFWYRQDPGLGLRLIYFSYDVKMKEKGDIPEGYSVSREKKERFSLILESASTNQTSMYLCAASGTSDFYEQYFGPGTRLTVT.

This clonotype was seen ten or more times. The chain recombines TRBV28 with TRBJ2-5; maybe TRBD2 (5 bases). The V gene lost 10 bases and the J gene lost 1 base, with 16 bases spanning the gap. Germline V gives CDR1 MDHEN, CDR2 SYDVKM. CDR3 length: 14 amino acids. This CDR3 reads CATARRAGQETQYF. The CDR3 DNA follows: TGTGCCACCGCGCGGCGGGCGGGCCAAGAGACCCAGTACTTC.